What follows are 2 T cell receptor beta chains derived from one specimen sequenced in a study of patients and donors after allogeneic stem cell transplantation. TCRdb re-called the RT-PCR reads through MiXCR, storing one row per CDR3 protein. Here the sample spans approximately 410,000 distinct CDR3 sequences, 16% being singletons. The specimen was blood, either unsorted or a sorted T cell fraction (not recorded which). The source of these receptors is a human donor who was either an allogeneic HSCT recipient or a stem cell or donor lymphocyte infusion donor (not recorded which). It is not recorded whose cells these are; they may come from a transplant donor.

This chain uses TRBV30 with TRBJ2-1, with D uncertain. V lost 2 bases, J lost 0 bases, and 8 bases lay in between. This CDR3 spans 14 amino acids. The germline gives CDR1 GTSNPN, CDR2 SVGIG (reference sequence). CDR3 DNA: TGTGCCTGGAGTCCGTATAGCTCCTACAATGAGCAGTTCTTC. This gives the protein CAWSPYSSYNEQFF.

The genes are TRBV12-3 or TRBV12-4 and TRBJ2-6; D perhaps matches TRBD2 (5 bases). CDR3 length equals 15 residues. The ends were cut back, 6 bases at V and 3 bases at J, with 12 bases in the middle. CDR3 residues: CASSRSRGGANVLTF. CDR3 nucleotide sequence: TGTGCCAGCAGCCGGTCCCGGGGTGGGGCCAACGTCCTGACTTTC.